These 5 T cell receptor beta chains originate from one sample sequenced in a study of CD8 T cells in Susac syndrome. Reverse transcription of about 0.5 to 1 ug RNA used random hexamers. TCRdb fed the immunoSEQ multiplex PCR reads into MiXCR, producing one record per CDR3 protein. The table records about 300,000 distinct CDR3 sequences, approximately 90% of them present only once. Sequencing was performed on CD8+ T cells from PBMCs. These receptors were taken from a human donor with multiple sclerosis.

The chain couples TRBV11-1 to TRBJ2-1; tentatively, D is TRBD2 (5 bases). Germline lookup yields CDR1 SGHAT and CDR2 FQDESV (reference sequence). The germline V and J ends were trimmed by 5 bases and 0 bases, with 17 bases remaining between them. CDR3 length: 17 amino acids. CDR3 residues: CASSTPLAGSSYNEQFF. CDR3 sequence (DNA): TGTGCCAGCAGCACCCCCCTTGCGGGCAGCTCCTACAATGAGCAGTTCTTC.

This chain uses TRBV27 with TRBJ1-3; D is undetermined. Germline V lookup: CDR1 MNHEY, CDR2 SMNVEV (reference sequence). V was pared by 2 bases and J by 2 bases, with 7 bases between. This CDR3 has 14 amino acids. The CDR3 coding sequence is TGTGCCAGCAGTTTAAAGGCCGCTGGAAACACCATATATTTT. Translated: CASSLKAAGNTIYF.

The V gene is TRBV19, the J gene TRBJ2-7; no clear D. The CDR3 is made up of 13 amino acids. V was pared by 2 bases and J by 3 bases, with 8 bases between. Germline values: CDR1 LNHDA, CDR2 SQIVND (reference sequence). CDR3 nucleotides: TGTGCCAGTAGTATAACGGCAGACTACGAGCAGTACTTC. It is translated as CASSITADYEQYF.

This chain joins TRBV18 and TRBJ2-7; 10 bases agree with TRBD2. The CDR3 runs to 16 residues. Trimming took 3 bases from V and 2 from J; bases not matched to a gene: 7. Per germline, CDR1 KGHSH and CDR2 LQKENI. CDR3 nucleotides: TGTGCCAGCTCACCCCGAGCGGGAGGGCCCACCTACGAGCAGTACTTC. Encoded protein: CASSPRAGGPTYEQYF.

The rearrangement uses TRBV4-1 and TRBJ1-5; D remains unclear. The CDR3 covers 13 residues. CDR1 is MGHRA and CDR2 is YSYEKL in the germline V gene. V lost 2 bases and J 6 bases, leaving 8 bases between the germline ends. The CDR3 nucleotides read TGCGCCAGCAGCCAATTGACTGGTCAGCCCCAGCATTTT. Protein sequence: CASSQLTGQPQHF.